This T cell receptor (beta chain) was captured in a study of T cell responses to AZD1222 COVID-19 vaccine. Turning to the study itself: Whether given at about 4 or about 12 weeks, second doses were pooled. General study results and limits: The donor group comprised mostly white British people and more females; the analysis possibly underestimated clonal diversity. Sampling that yielded the repertoires occurred only after the peak T cell response.

Germline lookup yields CDR1 MNHEY and CDR2 SVGAGI. Trimming took off 7 bases at V and 5 bases at J, with 14 bases between the two ends. The CDR3 length is 13 residues. This table comes from immunoSEQ multiplex PCR, and its TCRdb copy is limited to in-frame clones, with some not included. The table has 95,000 to 130,000 clones, over 75% seen once; the top ten hold around 7.2%. About this clone: Its antigen is unknown.

This clonotype originated in an adult in good health. This chain uses TRBV6-5 with TRBJ1-1, with D maybe TRBD1 (6 bases). The sequencing used peripheral blood, collected on day 0 of AZD1222 vaccination. CDR3 nucleotides: TGTGCCAGCACCTACGAACAGGGTACTGAAGCTTTCTTT. This translates into CASTYEQGTEAFF.